What follows are 18 T cell receptor beta chains derived from one specimen sequenced in a study of T-cell memory formation after mild COVID-19. TCRdb reprocessed the 5' RACE reads with MiXCR, giving one entry per CDR3 protein. The sample yields some 440,000 distinct CDR3 sequences, around 27% seen once. Sequenced: PBMCs or a T cell subset sorted from them (not recorded which). The receptors stem from an adult woman who had mild COVID-19 (a few samples of this study predate the infection). Cell type and time point are not known.

This clonotype was seen a handful of times. The chain uses TRBV29-1 and TRBJ2-7; D ambiguous. Germline V gene data show CDR1 as SQVTM and CDR2 as ANQGSEA. This CDR3 contains 13 residues. The ends were cut back, 1 base at V and 2 bases at J, with 9 bases in the middle. The DNA of the CDR3 is TGCAGCGTTGAAGCCCAGGAGACCTACGAGCAGTACTTC. This translates into CSVEAQETYEQYF.

This clonotype was picked up a small number of times. V usage is TRBV11-2 and J usage is TRBJ1-1; D is unclear. Trimming took off 5 bases at V and 4 bases at J, with 14 bases between the two ends. Germline loops: CDR1 SGHAT, CDR2 FQNNGV. The CDR3 length is 14 residues. DNA for the CDR3: TGTGCCAGCAGCCCGAATTACGCGGGCACTGAAGCTTTCTTT. This translates into CASSPNYAGTEAFF.

In its sample, this clonotype was seen a few times. The junction does not match germline at one end; this may be a read error. The chain uses TRBV10-3 and TRBJ1-1; tentative D call: TRBD1 (6 bases). Germline V gene data show CDR1 as ENHRY and CDR2 as SYGVKD. The CDR3 is made up of 14 amino acids. The CDR3 sequence is CAISEFRGNTEAFF. Here the CDR3 DNA reads TGTGCCATCAGCGAGTTCAGGGGTAACACTGAAGCTTTCTTT.

In its sample, this clonotype was seen many times. This chain uses TRBV12-3 or TRBV12-4 with TRBJ1-1; D is possibly TRBD1 (6 bases). The CDR3 is 16 amino acids. Trimming removed 5 bases at V and 3 bases at J, with 19 bases between. The CDR3 DNA reads TGTGCCAGCAGTCCACCGGTAGGGGGAGGGGACACTGAAGCTTTCTTT. Translating gives CASSPPVGGGDTEAFF.

This clonotype was recorded many times. V gene TRBV27 combines with J gene TRBJ2-7, with D unresolved. The CDR3 spans 15 residues. V was clipped by 2 bases and J by 3 bases, with 14 bases between them. Germline V lookup: CDR1 MNHEY, CDR2 SMNVEV (reference sequence). The CDR3 bases are TGTGCCAGCAGTTTAACCGGACGAAAGATCTACGAGCAGTACTTC. It encodes CASSLTGRKIYEQYF.

V gene TRBV20-1 combines with J gene TRBJ2-1; 12 nucleotides line up with TRBD2. The CDR3 totals 15 residues. Germline V lookup: CDR1 DFQATT, CDR2 SNEGSKA (reference sequence). J was trimmed by 10 bases and V by 5 bases; bases with no gene match: 12. This CDR3 reads CSAAGLAGGPGEQFF. CDR3 bases: TGCAGTGCTGCCGGGCTAGCGGGAGGGCCGGGGGAGCAGTTCTTC.

This rearrangement joins TRBV24-1 to TRBJ2-7, with TRBD1 matching 7 bases. Germline V lookup: CDR1 KGHDR, CDR2 SFDVKD. CDR3 size: 14 residues. V trimming: 7 bases; J trimming: 2 bases; junction bases outside the gene matches: 7. CDR3 DNA: TGTGCCACCAGGTTGGGGACAGAGACCTACGAGCAGTACTTC. Translating it yields CATRLGTETYEQYF.

The chain is built from TRBV24-1 and TRBJ2-2; D is perhaps TRBD1 (5 bases). In germline, CDR1 is KGHDR, CDR2 SFDVKD. CDR3 length: 15 residues. The germline V and J ends were trimmed by 0 bases and 4 bases, with 8 bases remaining between them. CDR3 protein: CATSDLKGSTGELFF. The CDR3, as DNA: TGTGCCACCAGTGATTTGAAGGGGTCCACCGGGGAGCTGTTTTTT.

The J gene is TRBJ2-3, the V gene TRBV5-1, with D possibly being TRBD1 (6 bases). Looked up from germline, CDR1 is SGHRS and CDR2 is YFSETQ. The CDR3 has 18 amino acids. With 0 bases removed from V and 0 bases from J, the gap between germline ends came to 17 bases. This chain's CDR3 is CASSLDRTEFASTDTQYF. CDR3 in DNA: TGCGCCAGCAGCTTGGATAGGACAGAATTCGCTAGCACAGATACGCAGTATTTT.

The chain carries TRBV5-1 and TRBJ2-3; 13 bases match TRBD2. This CDR3 has 16 amino acids. The V and J ends lost 4 bases and 5 bases, in that order; junction bases with no gene match: 7. Germline lookup yields CDR1 SGHRS and CDR2 YFSETQ. In nucleotides, the CDR3 is TGCGCCAGCAGCCGGGGACTAGCGGGGTCCCGAGATACGCAGTATTTT. Translated: CASSRGLAGSRDTQYF.

This clonotype was picked up many times. The V call is TRBV19, the J call TRBJ2-1; D is perhaps TRBD1 (5 bases). V shed 6 bases and J shed 8 bases, with 11 bases lying between them. This CDR3 contains 12 residues. Looked up from germline, CDR1 is LNHDA and CDR2 is SQIVND (reference sequence). For the CDR3, the DNA is TGTGCCAGTAGATCCAGGGTCCATGAGCAGTTCTTC. This gives the protein CASRSRVHEQFF.

The V gene is TRBV5-5, the J gene TRBJ2-3, with 7 positions matching TRBD2. The V gene end was trimmed by 0 bases and the J gene end by 4 bases; junction bases not matched to a gene: 8. Looked up from germline, CDR1 is SGHKS and CDR2 is YYEKEE (reference sequence). This CDR3 is 16 amino acids long. CDR3 sequence: CASSLEARGLADTQYF. The CDR3 nucleotides are TGTGCCAGCAGCTTGGAAGCGCGGGGGTTAGCAGATACGCAGTATTTT.

This clonotype was seen more than once but under ten times. The V call is TRBV7-9, the J call TRBJ2-7; 8 bases are shared with TRBD1. Per the germline V gene, CDR1 is SEHNR and CDR2 is FQNEAQ (reference sequence). CDR3 length: 14 amino acids. J lost 5 bases, V lost 0 bases, and 3 bases had no gene match. The CDR3 protein is CASSLADRGNEQYF. CDR3 DNA sequence: TGTGCCAGCAGCTTAGCCGACAGGGGTAACGAGCAGTACTTC. Full variable domain (remainder filled in from reference TRBV7-9 and TRBJ2-7): DTGVSQNPRHKITKRGQNVTFRCDPISEHNRLYWYRQTLGQGPEFLTYFQNEAQLEKSRLLSDRFSAERPKGSFSTLEIQRTEQGDSAMYLCASSLADRGNEQYFGPGTRLTVT.

CDR3 sequence reads: CASSLAAPGLAGDPEQFF. Here the CDR3 DNA reads TGTGCCAGCAGCTTAGCAGCCCCGGGACTAGCGGGAGATCCTGAGCAGTTCTTC. The rearrangement links TRBV7-8 to TRBJ2-1; 14 bases line up with TRBD2. Trimming removed 0 bases from V and 9 bases from J; junction bases left unmatched: 10. The CDR3 runs to 18 residues. Per germline, CDR1 SGHVS and CDR2 FQNEAQ.

The genes are TRBV25-1 and TRBJ2-1; D perhaps matches TRBD1 (5 bases). V was pared by 2 bases and J by 6 bases, with 14 bases between. The CDR3 length is 15 residues. Germline loops: CDR1 MGHDK, CDR2 SYGVNS. This CDR3 is CASSEGQGVFNEQFF. CDR3 nucleotide sequence: TGTGCCAGCAGTGAAGGGCAGGGCGTGTTCAATGAGCAGTTCTTC.

This clonotype was counted a few times. This chain links TRBV24-1 with TRBJ1-1; tentative D call: TRBD1 (5 bases). Trimming took off 9 bases at V and 11 bases at J, with 15 bases between the two ends. Germline V gene data show CDR1 as KGHDR and CDR2 as SFDVKD. This CDR3 is built from 11 residues. The CDR3 loop reads CATSTGGLAFF. The CDR3 nucleotides are TGTGCCACCTCAACCGGGGGGTTGGCTTTCTTT.

There are a few counts of this clonotype. The rearrangement uses TRBV20-1 and TRBJ1-5, with 7 positions matching TRBD1. CDR3 length: 17 amino acids. Unmatched junction bases numbered 9, after V lost 0 bases and J lost 1 base. Germline V gene sequence: CDR1 DFQATT, CDR2 SNEGSKA (reference sequence). The CDR3 loop reads CSARDEKGARSNQPQHF. The CDR3 bases are TGCAGTGCTAGAGATGAGAAGGGGGCGCGGAGCAATCAGCCCCAGCATTTT.

This clonotype turned up a few times. The gene calls are TRBV7-2 and TRBJ2-3; 7 bases agree with TRBD2. V lost 2 bases and J lost 4; bases outside the gene matches: 6. In germline, CDR1 is SGHTA, CDR2 FQGNSA. The CDR3 is 15 amino acids. The CDR3 spells CASSLTGGDADTQYF. The CDR3 DNA reads TGTGCCAGCAGCTTAACTGGGGGGGACGCAGATACGCAGTATTTT.